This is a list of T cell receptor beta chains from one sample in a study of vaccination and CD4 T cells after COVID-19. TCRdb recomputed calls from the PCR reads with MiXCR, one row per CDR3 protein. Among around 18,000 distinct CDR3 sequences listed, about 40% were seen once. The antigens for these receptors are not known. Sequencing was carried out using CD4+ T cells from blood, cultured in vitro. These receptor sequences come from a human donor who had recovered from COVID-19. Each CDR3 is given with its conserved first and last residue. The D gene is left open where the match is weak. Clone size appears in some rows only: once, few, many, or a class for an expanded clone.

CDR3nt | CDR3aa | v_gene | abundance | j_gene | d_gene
TGCAGTGCCCCGGGACTCCTCACCGGGGAGCTGTTTTTT | CSAPGLLTGELFF | TRBV20-1 | few | TRBJ2-2 | .
TGTGCCAGCAGTTCCTACTCCAGGGGGAGGGGATACGAGCAGTACTTC | CASSSYSRGRGYEQYF | TRBV28 | . | TRBJ2-7 | .
TGTGCCAGCAGGGCAGGGCTAGAAAAACTGTTTTTT | CASRAGLEKLFF | TRBV2 | . | TRBJ1-4 | .
TGTGCCAGTACCACGACAGGGGATTATAATTCACCCCTCCACTTT | CASTTTGDYNSPLHF | TRBV19 | . | TRBJ1-6 | TRBD1
TGTGCCAGCAGTAAGGGACTAGCGGGAGGGACGACCTACAATGAGCAGTTCTTC | CASSKGLAGGTTYNEQFF | TRBV27 | . | TRBJ2-1 | TRBD2
TGTGCCAGCAGTGGTTCTGGGGCCAACGTCCTGACTTTC | CASSGSGANVLTF | TRBV7-9 | . | TRBJ2-6 | .
TGTGCCAGCAGTTGGGACTGGTACAATGAGCAGTTCTTC | CASSWDWYNEQFF | TRBV27 | few | TRBJ2-1 | .
TGTGCCAGCAGTTTAGCCCATCAGCCCCAGCATTTT | CASSLAHQPQHF | TRBV28 | . | TRBJ1-5 | .
TGCAGCGCCTCCGGGACAGAACAAGAGACCCAGTACTTC | CSASGTEQETQYF | TRBV29-1 | . | TRBJ2-5 | TRBD1
TGCAGTGCTAGGGCGGGAGAGGATACGCAGTATTTT | CSARAGEDTQYF | TRBV20-1 | . | TRBJ2-3 | TRBD2
TGTGCCAGCAGCTTGCTTGGGGGCGGTCGCGAGCAGTACTTC | CASSLLGGGREQYF | TRBV5-6 | . | TRBJ2-7 | .
TGTGCCAGCAGTTTATTTCCCGGAAACACAGATACGCAGTATTTT | CASSLFPGNTDTQYF | TRBV12-3/TRBV12-4 | . | TRBJ2-3 | .
TGTGCCACCAGCAGCGGGACAAGGACAAATACGCAGTATTTT | CATSSGTRTNTQYF | TRBV15 | . | TRBJ2-3 | .
TGTGCCAGCAGTGATTTCGCCGGGACAGGGGGCACTGAAGCTTTCTTT | CASSDFAGTGGTEAFF | TRBV25-1 | . | TRBJ1-1 | TRBD1
TGTGCCAGCAGCTCCTCGCTAGCGGGAGGCCCCCTGGGGGTATTCGAGCAGTACTTC | CASSSSLAGGPLGVFEQYF | TRBV7-2 | few | TRBJ2-7 | TRBD2
TGTGCCAGCAGCTCCACCTACGAGCAGTACTTC | CASSSTYEQYF | TRBV7-3 | . | TRBJ2-7 | .
TGTGCCAGCAGCTTGGGGGCGGGAAAGGGGAAGACTGAAGCTTTCTTT | CASSLGAGKGKTEAFF | TRBV5-8 | . | TRBJ1-1 | .
TGTGCCAGCAGTTTAGGATCGAACACCGGGGAGCTGTTTTTT | CASSLGSNTGELFF | TRBV28 | few | TRBJ2-2 | .
TGCAGTGCTAGAACCGGGACAGAGAATCAGCCCCAGCATTTT | CSARTGTENQPQHF | TRBV20-1 | few | TRBJ1-5 | TRBD1
TGCGCCAGCAGCCCACAACTAGCGGGAGCTACAGATACGCAGTATTTT | CASSPQLAGATDTQYF | TRBV4-3 | . | TRBJ2-3 | TRBD2
TGTGCCAGCAGTGCCGGACAGCTCTACACTGAAGCTTTCTTT | CASSAGQLYTEAFF | TRBV2 | . | TRBJ1-1 | .
TGTGCCACGAAACAGGGGGCATATGGCTACACCTTC | CATKQGAYGYTF | TRBV6-1 | few | TRBJ1-2 | TRBD1
TGTGCCAGCAGGAAAAACAGGGGATTCAACTATGGCTACACCTTC | CASRKNRGFNYGYTF | TRBV6-1 | . | TRBJ1-2 | TRBD1
TGTGCCAGCAGTGGACAGGACTCTAACTATGGCTACACCTTC | CASSGQDSNYGYTF | TRBV5-4 | . | TRBJ1-2 | TRBD1
TGCGCCAGCAAAGGGGCGGAGAGGGAGGAGACCCAGTACTTC | CASKGAEREETQYF | TRBV23-1 | . | TRBJ2-5 | .
TGCGCCAGCAGGTTTCAACTGGGAAGGGAAGAGACCCAGTACTTC | CASRFQLGREETQYF | TRBV5-1 | once | TRBJ2-5 | .
TGTGCCAGCAGCTCCCGGAGGGGCAACACCGGGGAGCTGTTTTTT | CASSSRRGNTGELFF | TRBV7-2 | few | TRBJ2-2 | .
TGTGCCAGCAGTTTCCACAGGAGCTCCTACGAGCAGTACTTC | CASSFHRSSYEQYF | TRBV27 | . | TRBJ2-7 | .
TGTGCCAGCAGAAGACAGGTAGAAGGTCTCACCTTC | CASRRQVEGLTF | TRBV6-1 | few | TRBJ1-2 | .
TGTGCCAGCCGGGCAAAGGGGGAATTGAGCTACGAGCAGTACTTC | CASRAKGELSYEQYF | TRBV6-1 | . | TRBJ2-7 | .
TGTGCCAGCAAAAGGGGACAAGAGACCCAGTACTTC | CASKRGQETQYF | TRBV2 | few | TRBJ2-5 | .